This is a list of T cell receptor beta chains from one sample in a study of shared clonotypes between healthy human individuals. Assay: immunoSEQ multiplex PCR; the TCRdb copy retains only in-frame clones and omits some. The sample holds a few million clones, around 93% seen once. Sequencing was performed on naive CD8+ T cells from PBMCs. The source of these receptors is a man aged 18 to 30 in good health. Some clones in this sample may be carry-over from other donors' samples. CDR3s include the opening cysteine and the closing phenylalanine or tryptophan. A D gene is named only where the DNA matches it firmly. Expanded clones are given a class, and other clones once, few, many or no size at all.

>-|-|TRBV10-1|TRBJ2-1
CASSEGGFSYNEQFF
TGCGCCAGCAGTGAGGGAGGGTTCTCCTACAATGAGCAGTTCTTC
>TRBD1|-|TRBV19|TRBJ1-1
CASSLRQGLNTEAFF
TGTGCCAGTAGTCTCAGACAGGGGTTGAACACTGAAGCTTTCTTT
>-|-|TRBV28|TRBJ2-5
CASSFLSGWETQYF
TGTGCCAGCAGTTTTCTCTCGGGTTGGGAGACCCAGTACTTC
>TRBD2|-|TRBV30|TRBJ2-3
CAWSVRSGGTDTQYF
TGTGCCTGGAGTGTACGTAGCGGGGGGACAGATACGCAGTATTTT
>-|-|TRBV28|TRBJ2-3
CASSRVVRVTDTQYF
TGTGCCAGCAGCAGGGTGGTCCGGGTCACAGATACGCAGTATTTT
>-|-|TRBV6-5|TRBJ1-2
CASSSQLTYGYTF
TGTGCCAGCAGTTCCCAGCTTACCTATGGCTACACCTTC
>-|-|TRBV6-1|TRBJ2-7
CATSPYSYEQYF
TGTGCCACCAGCCCCTATTCCTACGAGCAGTACTTC
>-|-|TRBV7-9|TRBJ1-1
CASSPWDINDTEAFF
TGTGCCAGCAGCCCTTGGGACATAAACGACACTGAAGCTTTCTTT
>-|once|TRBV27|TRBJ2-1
CASSYGLYNEQFF
TGTGCCAGCAGCTATGGACTATACAATGAGCAGTTCTTC
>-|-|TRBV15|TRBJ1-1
CATSTDRADLNTEAFF
TGTGCCACCAGCACCGATAGGGCCGATTTGAACACTGAAGCTTTCTTT
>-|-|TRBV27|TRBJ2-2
CASSQVGGGELFF
TGTGCCAGCAGCCAGGTGGGCGGCGGGGAGCTGTTTTTT
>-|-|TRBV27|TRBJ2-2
CASSLSGSGVTGELFF
TGTGCCAGCAGTTTAAGTGGGTCAGGAGTCACCGGGGAGCTGTTTTTT
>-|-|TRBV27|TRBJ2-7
CASSLSFSHEQYF
TGTGCCAGCAGTTTATCCTTTTCGCACGAGCAGTACTTC
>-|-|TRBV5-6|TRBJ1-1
CASSLGEATEAFF
TGTGCCAGCAGCTTGGGGGAAGCGACTGAAGCTTTCTTT
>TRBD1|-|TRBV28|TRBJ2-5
CASSQGQGEIQETQYF
TGTGCCAGCAGCCAAGGACAGGGTGAGATCCAAGAGACCCAGTACTTC
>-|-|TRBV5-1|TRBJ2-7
CASSLDTYEQYF
TGCGCCAGCAGCTTGGATACCTACGAGCAGTACTTC
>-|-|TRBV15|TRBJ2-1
CATSRERQGYNEQFF
TGTGCCACCAGCAGAGAGCGGCAGGGCTACAATGAGCAGTTCTTC
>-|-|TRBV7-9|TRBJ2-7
CATRTGLSYEQYF
TGTGCCACGAGAACGGGTCTCTCCTACGAGCAGTACTTC
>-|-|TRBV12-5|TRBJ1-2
CASGLRGHGYTF
TGTGCTAGTGGTTTACGGGGGCATGGCTACACCTTC
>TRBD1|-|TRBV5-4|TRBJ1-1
CASSYPGTGLVNTEAFF
TGTGCCAGCAGCTATCCTGGGACAGGATTGGTAAACACTGAAGCTTTCTTT
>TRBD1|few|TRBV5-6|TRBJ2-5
CASREGTGIAETQYF
TGTGCCAGCAGGGAGGGGACAGGGATTGCGGAGACCCAGTACTTC
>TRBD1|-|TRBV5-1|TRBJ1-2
CASNQGVYGYTF
TGCGCCAGCAACCAGGGGGTCTATGGCTACACCTTC
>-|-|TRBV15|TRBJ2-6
CATRLSSGDSGANVLTF
TGTGCCACCAGGCTATCCTCAGGGGACTCTGGGGCCAACGTCCTGACTTTC
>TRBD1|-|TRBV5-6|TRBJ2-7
CASSLYPSGTGYEQYF
TGTGCCAGCAGCTTGTATCCCTCTGGGACAGGCTACGAGCAGTACTTC
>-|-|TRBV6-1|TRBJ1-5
CASSPREHQPQHF
TGTGCCAGCAGCCCCAGGGAACATCAGCCCCAGCATTTT
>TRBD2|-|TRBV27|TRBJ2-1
CASSTRLAGDEQFF
TGTGCCAGCAGTACCCGGCTAGCGGGTGATGAGCAGTTCTTC
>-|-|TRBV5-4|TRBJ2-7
CASSLAQSPYYEQYF
TGTGCCAGCAGCTTGGCGCAGAGCCCCTATTACGAGCAGTACTTC
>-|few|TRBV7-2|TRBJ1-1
CASRALLGHNAEAFF
TGTGCCAGCAGGGCCCTCCTGGGACATAACGCTGAAGCTTTCTTT
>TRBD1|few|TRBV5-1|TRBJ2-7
CASSLGQGDGEQYF
TGCGCCAGCAGCTTGGGACAGGGGGATGGCGAGCAGTACTTC
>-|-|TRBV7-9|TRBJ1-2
CASSLLGRDGYTF
TGTGCCAGCAGCTTATTAGGTAGGGACGGCTACACCTTC
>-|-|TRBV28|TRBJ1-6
CAGRQLGGSPLHF
TGTGCCGGGAGACAGCTTGGCGGTTCACCCCTCCACTTT
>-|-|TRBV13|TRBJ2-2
CASSPRYNTGELFF
TGTGCCAGCAGCCCGAGGTACAACACCGGGGAGCTGTTTTTT